This T cell receptor beta chain was captured by sequencing in a study of technical replicates of blood from a handful of donors. Germline lookup yields CDR1 SSHAT and CDR2 FNYEAQ (reference sequence). The V end lost 4 bases, the J end lost 12 bases, and 16 bases lay between the germline ends. This CDR3 region has 13 residues. Repertoires were generated with immunoSEQ multiplex PCR, while TCRdb's copy carries only in-frame clones and drops some. The sample lists roughly 69,000 clones; around 86% were seen once. The chain has TRBV7-7 and TRBJ2-1; weak D call: TRBD1 (6 bases). Sample: PBMCs. This TCR was recovered from a human donor in good health. Some clones in this sample may be carry-over from other donors' samples. CDR3 in DNA: TGTGCCAGCAGCTCTGGGGGCGGCAGCATGCAGTTCTTC. Translation: CASSSGGGSMQFF.